The present T cell receptor (beta chain) was sequenced within a study of blood T cell repertoires in COVID-19. The overall study: T cells, B-cell-depleted T cells, or PBMCs provided the cDNA or gDNA that served as material.

Per the original methods: Counts of nucleated cells, estimated from reference gene primer amplification, were obtained. Repertoires were generated with immunoSEQ multiplex PCR, while TCRdb's copy carries only in-frame clones and drops some. That table supplies the V and J calls and clone size; D and trimming were determined from the DNA. Of about 150,000 clones detected, roughly 80% appear once; the ten largest clones hold about 31%. CDR1 and CDR2 (germline): SEHNR, FQNEAQ (reference sequence). The CDR3 loop spans 13 amino acids. V lost 4 bases and J lost 8; bases outside the gene matches: 1. This chain links TRBV7-9 with TRBJ2-3; TRBD2 aligns across 12 bases. This receptor was identified in a woman aged 60-70 years with acute or convalescent COVID-19. The sequencing sample was made of peripheral blood. Here the CDR3 DNA reads TGTGCCAGCAGCTCGACTAGCGGGGGTACGCAGTATTTT. Translation gives CASSSTSGGTQYF.